Presented here are 22 T cell receptor beta chains from one specimen sequenced in a study of blood T cell repertoires in COVID-19. Produced via immunoSEQ multiplex PCR; TCRdb's table is partial and in-frame only. This sample yields around 300,000 clones, of which 70% to 90% are seen a single time; 4.1% belongs to the top ten. The specimen sequenced was peripheral blood. The receptors originated from a woman aged 45-60 years with active or convalescent COVID-19.

The rearrangement uses TRBV29-1 and TRBJ2-3; 10 nucleotides match TRBD2. The trim removed 6 bases at V and 0 bases at J, leaving 6 bases unmatched. The CDR3 sequence is 15 residues long. Looked up from germline, CDR1 is SQVTM and CDR2 is ANQGSEA. CDR3 sequence: CSVVGTSASTDTQYF. The CDR3 bases are TGCAGCGTCGTGGGGACTAGCGCAAGCACAGATACGCAGTATTTT.

This chain links TRBV3-1 (or the pseudogene TRBV3-2) with TRBJ1-3, with 7 bases matching TRBD1. The CDR3 runs to 14 residues. The V and J ends lost 6 bases and 3 bases, in that order; junction bases with no gene match: 5. Germline CDR1 and CDR2: LGHDT and YNNKEL (reference sequence). The CDR3: CASRQTGFGNTIYF. In DNA, the CDR3 is TGTGCCAGCAGACAGACAGGGTTTGGAAACACCATATATTTT.

The chain links TRBV20-1 to TRBJ2-2; D possibly corresponds to TRBD2 (6 bases). Trimming shortened V by 3 bases and J by 6 bases, and 14 bases separated the two germline ends. The CDR3 loop spans 14 amino acids. CDR1 is DFQATT and CDR2 is SNEGSKA in the germline V gene (reference sequence). CDR3 sequence (DNA): TGCAGTGCTAGTCTCCGGGAGAGGGCCGGGGAGCTGTTTTTT. Translating gives CSASLRERAGELFF.

A remark on this clone: The same CDR3 can be traced to other DNA sequences in this sample. This chain joins TRBV6-5 and TRBJ2-3; D might be TRBD1 (6 bases). The CDR3 is made up of 11 amino acids. Germline V gene sequence: CDR1 MNHEY, CDR2 SVGAGI. The ends were cut back, 6 bases at V and 6 bases at J, with 7 bases in the middle. The CDR3 coding sequence is TGTGCCAGCAGAAGGGGGGATACGCAGTATTTT. Translated, it gives CASRRGDTQYF.

This rearrangement joins TRBV6-1 to TRBJ1-1; the D is unclear. Germline CDR1 reads MNHNS; CDR2 reads SASEGT. Trimming cost V 2 bases and J 3 bases, with 7 bases left between them. This CDR3 is built from 13 residues. CDR3 in amino acids: CASSEWRDTEAFF. CDR3 DNA: TGTGCCAGCAGTGAATGGCGGGACACTGAAGCTTTCTTT.

The rearrangement uses TRBV18 and TRBJ2-4; TRBD1 matches 8 bases. There are 20 residues in the CDR3. Germline values: CDR1 KGHSH, CDR2 LQKENI. The V segment lost 2 bases and the J segment 0 bases; nucleotides outside the gene matches: 15. The CDR3, as DNA: TGTGCCAGCTCACCATTCGCTCGGGCAGGGGGCACGATAGCCAAAAACATTCAGTACTTC. Translation: CASSPFARAGGTIAKNIQYF.

V is TRBV2 and J is TRBJ2-1; 9 bases agree with TRBD1. J gave up 8 bases and V 7 bases, and 12 bases lay outside the gene matches. Germline V gives CDR1 SNHLY, CDR2 FYNNEI. The CDR3 extends over 15 amino acids. As DNA, the CDR3 is TGTGCCAGCACCTGGGGACAGGGCGGGATGGATGAGCAGTTCTTC. Residues: CASTWGQGGMDEQFF. Full variable domain (missing parts from reference TRBV2 and TRBJ2-1): EPEVTQTPSHQVTQMGQEVILRCVPISNHLYFYWYRQILGQKVEFLVSFYNNEISEKSEIFDDQFSVERPDGSNFTLKIRSTKLEDSAMYFCASTWGQGGMDEQFFGPGTRLTVL.

This clone occurred a few times. The chain has TRBV5-6 and TRBJ1-2; a weak D match, TRBD1 (5 bases). Trimming shortened V by 4 bases and J by 7 bases, and 11 bases separated the two germline ends. Germline assignment: CDR1 SGHDT and CDR2 YYEEEE. The CDR3 runs 12 residues. The CDR3 here is CASSPGGGGYTF. The DNA of the CDR3 is TGTGCCAGCAGCCCCGGCGGGGGTGGCTACACCTTC.

This clone was recorded once. Here the CDR3 reads CASSWGPSNQPQHF. The CDR3 nucleotides are TGTGCCAGCAGCTGGGGGCCGAGCAATCAGCCCCAGCATTTT. The chain joins TRBV6-5 to TRBJ1-5; D is possibly TRBD1 (6 bases). The V gene's germline CDR1 is MNHEY and CDR2 SVGAGI. Trimming removed 6 bases from V and 1 base from J, with 10 bases in between. The CDR3 sequence is 14 residues long.

This rearrangement joins TRBV9 to TRBJ2-1, with 15 bases aligning to TRBD2. The V gene end was trimmed by 7 bases and the J gene end by 7 bases; junction bases not matched to a gene: 9. The germline gives CDR1 SGDLS, CDR2 YYNGEE. This CDR3 is 16 amino acids long. The CDR3 DNA reads as TGTGCCAGCCAACCCTCCGGGACTAGCGGGAGGAATGAGCAGTTCTTC. This encodes CASQPSGTSGRNEQFF. Together with reference TRBV9 and TRBJ2-1, the CDR3 gives the full variable domain: DSGVTQTPKHLITATGQRVTLRCSPRSGDLSVYWYQQSLDQGLQFLIQYYNGEERAKGNILERFSAQQFPDLHSELNLSSLELGDSALYFCASQPSGTSGRNEQFFGPGTRLTVL.

The rearrangement uses TRBV2 and TRBJ2-1; D perhaps matches TRBD1 (6 bases). CDR3 length equals 14 residues. CDR1 is SNHLY and CDR2 is FYNNEI in the germline V gene. V was clipped by 6 bases and J by 0 bases, with 9 bases between them. The DNA of the CDR3 is TGTGCCAGCAGACAGGGATCCTCCTACAATGAGCAGTTCTTC. It codes for CASRQGSSYNEQFF.

The chain employs TRBV24-1 and TRBJ1-2; D uncertain. Deletions cut 10 bases from V and 3 bases from J, with 17 bases between. Germline V gene data show CDR1 as KGHDR and CDR2 as SFDVKD. The CDR3 is 14 residues long. CDR3 DNA sequence: TGTGCCACTACTAGTCCCGACGGGGACTATGGCTACACCTTC. Amino acid sequence: CATTSPDGDYGYTF.

The chain combines TRBV5-4 with TRBJ2-4, with D perhaps TRBD1 (6 bases). CDR3 size: 15 residues. V shed 4 bases and J shed 0 bases, with 11 bases lying between them. Germline CDR1 is SGHNT and CDR2 is YYREEE (reference sequence). The DNA for the CDR3 is TGTGCCAGCAGCAGTTACAGGGAAGCCAAAAACATTCAGTACTTC. Translation: CASSSYREAKNIQYF. Using reference TRBV5-4 and TRBJ2-4 for the parts outside the CDR3, the full variable domain is ETGVTQSPTHLIKTRGQQVTLRCSSQSGHNTVSWYQQALGQGPQFIFQYYREEENGRGNFPPRFSGLQFPNYSSELNVNALELDDSALYLCASSSYREAKNIQYFGAGTRLSVL.

The chain joins TRBV21-1 to TRBJ1-5. TRBV21-1 is listed as a pseudogene. The CDR3 loop spans 16 amino acids. CDR3 residues: CASSKGGEASNQPQHF. The CDR3 region has the DNA TGTGCCAGCAGCAAAGGAGGGGAGGCTAGCAATCAGCCCCAGCATTTT.

The rearrangement uses TRBV7-2 and TRBJ2-1; 11 nucleotides align to TRBD2. This CDR3 is 15 amino acids long. The germline CDR1 and CDR2 sequences are SGHTA and FQGNSA. The trim removed 3 bases at V and 9 bases at J, leaving 7 bases unmatched. CDR3 nucleotide sequence: TGTGCCAGCAGCTTTAGCGGGAGGGCCCGCGGTGAGCAGTTCTTC. It specifies CASSFSGRARGEQFF.

Details on this clone: The junction departs from germline at one end; a sequencing error may be responsible. The rearrangement joins TRBV7-7 to TRBJ1-1, with D possibly matching TRBD1 (6 bases). The CDR3 has 17 amino acids. Germline V gene data show CDR1 as SSHAT and CDR2 as FNYEAQ (reference sequence). CDR3 in DNA: TGTGCTAGCAGCTTAGCGTCAGGGGCGGAGGTGAACACTGAAGCTTTCTTT. Its translation: CASSLASGAEVNTEAFF.

V gene TRBV15 combines with J gene TRBJ1-1; D is possibly TRBD1 (5 bases). The CDR3 spans 14 residues. V lost 1 base and J lost 3, with 9 bases in between. Germline V gene data show CDR1 as LNHNV and CDR2 as YYDKDF (reference sequence). The CDR3 bases are TGTGCCACCAGCAGAGGACAGCAGGACACTGAAGCTTTCTTT. It translates to CATSRGQQDTEAFF.

The chain employs TRBV28 and TRBJ2-7; D is unclear. CDR3 size: 11 residues. Germline V gives CDR1 MDHEN, CDR2 SYDVKM. The V and J ends lost 7 bases and 4 bases respectively, with 8 bases between them. DNA of the CDR3: TGTGCCAGCACCCTCGGGTACGAGCAGTACTTC. Protein: CASTLGYEQYF.

This clone was seen only a few times. The chain links TRBV6-6 to TRBJ1-2; 7 nucleotides align to TRBD1. The germline gives CDR1 MNHNY, CDR2 SVGAGI (reference sequence). J gave up 0 bases and V 5 bases, and 6 bases lay outside the gene matches. The CDR3 runs to 15 residues. The CDR3 DNA is TGTGCCAGCAGTACCCAGACAGGGACTAACTATGGCTACACCTTC. It codes for CASSTQTGTNYGYTF.

This clone was seen a few times. The chain recombines TRBV9 with TRBJ2-5; D is perhaps TRBD2 (6 bases). The CDR3 consists of 17 residues. CDR1 and CDR2 from the germline V gene are SGDLS and YYNGEE. The V end lost 0 bases, the J end lost 2 bases, and 17 bases lay between the germline ends. The CDR3 DNA follows: TGTGCCAGCAGCGTAGGTACTCGAGCGGGTTTACAAGAGACCCAGTACTTC. Translated, it gives CASSVGTRAGLQETQYF.

V gene TRBV7-8 combines with J gene TRBJ1-1; D unresolved. The germline gives CDR1 SGHVS, CDR2 FQNEAQ. V lost 1 base and J lost 1, with 7 bases in between. The CDR3 has 14 residues. The CDR3 sequence is CASSLDRGNTEAFF. The CDR3 DNA reads TGTGCCAGCAGCTTAGATCGGGGGAACACTGAAGCTTTCTTT. Based on the CDR3 plus reference TRBV7-8 and TRBJ1-1, the full variable domain is GAGVSQSPRYKVAKRGQDVALRCDPISGHVSLFWYQQALGQGPEFLTYFQNEAQLDKSGLPSDRFFAERPEGSVSTLKIQRTQQEDSAVYLCASSLDRGNTEAFFGQGTRLTVV.

CDR3 region: CASSLRTSGVAYNEQFF. The DNA for the CDR3 is TGTGCCAGCAGTTTAAGGACTAGCGGGGTAGCCTACAATGAGCAGTTCTTC. The chain has TRBV28 and TRBJ2-1; TRBD2 matches at 12 bases. V shed 2 bases and J 2 bases; nucleotides not matched to a gene: 4. Germline CDR1 and CDR2: MDHEN and SYDVKM. This CDR3 comprises 17 residues.